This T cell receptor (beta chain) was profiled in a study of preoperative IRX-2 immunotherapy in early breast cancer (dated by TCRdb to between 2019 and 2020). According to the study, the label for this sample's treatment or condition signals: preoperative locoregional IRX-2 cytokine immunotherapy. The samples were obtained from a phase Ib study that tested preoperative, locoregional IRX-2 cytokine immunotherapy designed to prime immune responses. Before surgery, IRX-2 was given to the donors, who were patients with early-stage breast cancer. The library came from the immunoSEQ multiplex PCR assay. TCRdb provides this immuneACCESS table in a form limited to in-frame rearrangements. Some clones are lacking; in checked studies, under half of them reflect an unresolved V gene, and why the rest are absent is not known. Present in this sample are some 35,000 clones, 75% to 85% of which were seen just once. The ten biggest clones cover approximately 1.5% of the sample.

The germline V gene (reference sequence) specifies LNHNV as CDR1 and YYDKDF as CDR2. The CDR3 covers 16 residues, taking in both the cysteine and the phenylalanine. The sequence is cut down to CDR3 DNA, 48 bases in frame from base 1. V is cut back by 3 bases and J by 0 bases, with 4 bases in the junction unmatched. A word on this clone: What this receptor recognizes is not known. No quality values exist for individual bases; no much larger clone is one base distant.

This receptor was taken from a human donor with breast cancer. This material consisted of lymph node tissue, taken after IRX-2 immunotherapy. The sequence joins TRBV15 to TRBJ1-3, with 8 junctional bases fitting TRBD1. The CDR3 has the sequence CATSSDRGRSGNTIYF. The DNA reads TGTGCCACCAGCAGTGACAGGGGACGCTCTGGAAACACCATATATTTT.